The present T cell receptor (beta chain) was sequenced within a study of cytomegalovirus exposure and HLA in healthy donors. The length of the CDR3 is 16 residues. V shed 0 bases, J shed 1 base, and the junction held 2 bases outside the gene matches. The germline gives CDR1 MNHEY, CDR2 SVGAGI. Only in-frame clones appear in the TCRdb table, and some are missing; sequencing was by immunoSEQ multiplex PCR. The sample holds 150,000 to 200,000 clones, 75% to 90% seen once. The sequenced sample was PBMCs. V and J are TRBV6-5 and TRBJ2-7, with 11 bases aligning to TRBD2. This receptor was identified in a young woman in good health and CMV-seronegative. CDR3 DNA: TGTGCCAGCAGTTACTCGGGACTAGCGGCTTCCTACGAGCAGTACTTC. It specifies CASSYSGLAASYEQYF.